Below are 7 T cell receptor beta chains sequenced from a single sample in a study of identical twins. One entry per CDR3 protein, called by TCRdb with MiXCR from the 5' RACE reads. The sample yields roughly 480,000 distinct CDR3 sequences, less than 25% seen once. The same sample was also studied in work on T cells expressing NK-cell markers.

The specimen was CD4+ T cells sorted from blood. These receptors all stem from a woman aged 18-29 years in good health.

The chain links TRBV27 to TRBJ2-5, with TRBD2 matching over 7 bases. V lost 7 bases and J lost 6; bases outside the gene matches: 14. The germline gives CDR1 MNHEY, CDR2 SMNVEV (reference sequence). The CDR3 is 15 residues long. Written as DNA, the CDR3 is TGTGCCAGCAAACCCCGCCCCGCGGGGGTACAGACCCAGTACTTC. Amino acids: CASKPRPAGVQTQYF.

This clonotype was detected a few times. At one boundary the junction diverges from the germline segment, which might be a read error. The chain couples TRBV5-1 to TRBJ2-7, with a weak D call TRBD2 (6 bases). Per the germline V gene, CDR1 is SGHRS and CDR2 is YFSETQ. The CDR3 contains 17 residues. The CDR3 DNA reads as TGCGCCAGCAGCTCCTGGGGCGCGGGGAGTTTATCCTACGACCAGTACTTC. As protein: CASSSWGAGSLSYDQYF. Full variable domain (remainder filled in from reference TRBV5-1 and TRBJ2-7): KAGVTQTPRYLIKTRGQQVTLSCSPISGHRSVSWYQQTPGQGLQFLFEYFSETQRNKGNFPGRFSGRQFSNSRSEMNVSTLELGDSALYLCASSSWGAGSLSYDQYFGPGTRLTVT.

There are a few counts of this clonotype. This rearrangement joins TRBV2 to TRBJ2-7; 8 bases line up with TRBD1. The CDR3 is made up of 14 amino acids. The J segment lost 3 bases and the V segment lost 8 bases, leaving 9 bases of the junction unmatched. Germline CDR1 SNHLY, CDR2 FYNNEI. DNA for the CDR3: TGTGCCAGCCTCCCAGGGGGCGGCCTCTACGAGCAGTACTTC. It yields the protein CASLPGGGLYEQYF. Full variable domain (rest looked up from reference TRBV2 and TRBJ2-7): EPEVTQTPSHQVTQMGQEVILRCVPISNHLYFYWYRQILGQKVEFLVSFYNNEISEKSEIFDDQFSVERPDGSNFTLKIRSTKLEDSAMYFCASLPGGGLYEQYFGPGTRLTVT.

V gene TRBV4-2 combines with J gene TRBJ2-2; 10 bases are a match to TRBD2. There are 16 residues in the CDR3. The junction had 4 bases not matched to a gene; V was cut back by 0 bases and J by 6 bases. In germline, CDR1 is LGHNA, CDR2 YNFKEQ. CDR3 sequence reads: CASSQDDSGRSGELFF. In DNA, the CDR3 is TGTGCCAGCAGCCAAGATGATAGCGGGAGGTCCGGGGAGCTGTTTTTT.

This clonotype was counted between two and nine times. J is TRBJ2-2 and V is TRBV6-5; 8 bases are shared with TRBD2. This CDR3 spans 15 amino acids. Germline loops: CDR1 MNHEY, CDR2 SVGAGI. Losses at the gene ends were 6 bases for V and 3 bases for J; bases not matched to a gene: 6. CDR3 nucleotides: TGTGCCAGCAGGTATTCGGGGGGGGACACCGGGGAGCTGTTTTTT. Its translation is CASRYSGGDTGELFF.

The chain joins TRBV20-1 to TRBJ2-1; the D is unclear. The V end lost 0 bases, the J end lost 2 bases, and 11 bases lay between the germline ends. The germline V gene encodes CDR1 DFQATT and CDR2 SNEGSKA (reference sequence). The CDR3 extends over 15 amino acids. CDR3 amino acids: CSARDRVNPYNEQFF. CDR3 coding DNA: TGCAGTGCTAGAGATCGGGTAAACCCCTACAATGAGCAGTTCTTC.

The chain joins TRBV7-2 to TRBJ2-3, with 8 bases identical to TRBD2. Trimming cost V 4 bases and J 7 bases; bases outside gene matches: 10. The germline gives CDR1 SGHTA, CDR2 FQGNSA. This CDR3 is built from 15 residues. This CDR3 is CASSSGGQGLNTQYF. CDR3 nucleotides: TGTGCCAGCAGCTCGGGAGGGCAGGGACTAAATACGCAGTATTTT.